This entry concerns a single T cell receptor beta chain. This clonotype came up a few times. The antigen this receptor binds is unknown. Base qualities are not recorded, but no much larger clone differs from it by a single base. TCR cDNA was synthesized by 5'RACE template switching, which introduced a universal primer site and unique molecular identifiers. Priming of cDNA synthesis was performed from both the TCR alpha and TCR beta constant segments. Library amplification involved two PCR steps, and the second step added sample barcodes and sequencing adapters. Sequencing of libraries was performed on Illumina HiSeq 2500 (2x100 bp) or NovaSeq (2x150 bp). The authors processed their data as follows. MIGEC was used to demultiplex reads and collapse the reads into UMI consensus sequences, and MiXCR was used for V(D)J alignment. Vaccine-responding clonotypes were identified with edgeR using replicate PBMC samples, with FDR below 0.01 and a log2 fold change above 5 up to day 15 being required. CD4 or CD8 identity was assigned to each bulk clonotype according to whether the clonotype was present at higher abundance in the sequenced CD4 repertoire or the sequenced CD8 repertoire. TCRdb reworked the public reads: Q25 trimming with fastp, MiXCR clone assembly, productive beta chains retained. Rows are unified per CDR3 protein, each entry keeping the most common DNA and genes. The V and J calls, along with clone size, are taken from TCRdb and not from the paper's own processing. This sample lists more than 110,000 distinct CDR3 sequences; about 7% were detected once. 0.55% to 0.7% of the sample is in the top ten clones.

This sample was taken from a study of T cells after yellow fever vaccination (dated by TCRdb to about 2019). Broadly, across the study: The SMART-Seq v4 Ultra Low Input RNA kit was used to prepare libraries from fractions with low cell numbers. Bulk TCR alpha and beta repertoires were sequenced longitudinally to track T-cell clones before and after primary and booster YFV17D yellow fever vaccination. The cohort comprised two healthy male donors, one aged 18 to 29 and one aged 30 to 40 years. Blood samples were taken at several timepoints before and after primary and secondary immunization, and bulk PBMC replicates and cell subsets were isolated.

The CDR3 goes from the cysteine to the phenylalanine over 14 residues. Left in the record is the CDR3 DNA by itself, 42 bases read in frame from the first base. Germline trimming: 0 bases from V, 4 bases from J; junction bases outside gene matches: 3. The CDR1 and CDR2 encoded by the germline V gene are LGHNA and YSLEER. Read against the paper, the sample's treatment or condition label means: live attenuated yellow fever vaccine strain. A standard Ficoll-Paque protocol was used to isolate PBMCs from peripheral blood. Dynabeads CD4 and CD8 positive selection kits were used to isolate the CD4 and CD8 T-cell fractions. TriZol was used to extract RNA from bulk PBMCs, from CD4 and CD8 fractions, and from dextramer-positive and dextramer-negative fractions. Summary of the overall study and its limitations: Because only a couple of donors were included in the study, the extent to which the findings can be generalized is limited. A small fraction of clonotypes appeared in both the CD4 and CD8 compartments, likely as a result of convergent recombination. Compared with the primary T-cell response, the secondary T-cell response was weaker but faster, peaking on day 5 rather than day 15. Because abundant contaminating clonotypes from the bulk population could be contained in FACS-sorted repertoires, computational filtering was required. After the booster, most of the clones that had expanded following primary vaccination were detected again (roughly 96% of CD4 and more than 85% of CD8), which suggests that memory was broadly maintained.

The rearranged chain carries TRBV4-3 and TRBJ2-7, with 7 middle bases fitting TRBD2. Source: CD4+ T cells sorted from PBMCs, taken 10 days after the yellow fever booster vaccination. The TCR originated in a man aged 25 to 45 who received the YFV17D yellow fever vaccine. The CDR3 protein is CASSQDGGGYEQYF. The DNA reads TGCGCCAGCAGCCAAGATGGGGGGGGGTACGAGCAGTACTTC.